This entry lists 21 T cell receptor beta chains sequenced from one sample in a study of cytomegalovirus exposure and HLA in healthy donors. Primers for the PCR totalled 60 Vbeta and 13 Jbeta. TCRdb's table, derived via immunoSEQ multiplex PCR, lists solely in-frame clones and lacks some. The table lists 40,000 or so clones, 68% of them singletons. Sequencing used PBMCs. The origin of the receptors is a man in his forties or fifties in good health and CMV-seronegative.

The chain couples TRBV30 to TRBJ2-3; D is possibly TRBD1 (5 bases). The CDR3 runs 13 residues. Germline lookup yields CDR1 GTSNPN and CDR2 SVGIG (reference sequence). The V end lost 4 bases, the J end lost 4 bases, and 12 bases lay between the germline ends. CDR3 residues: CAWNRQGSDTQYF. DNA for the CDR3: TGTGCCTGGAATCGTCAGGGCTCAGATACGCAGTATTTT.

This clone was counted a few times. The chain couples TRBV27 to TRBJ1-6; no clear D gene. The CDR3 extends over 16 amino acids. V was cut by 0 bases and J by 7 bases, with 13 bases left in between. Germline CDR1 and CDR2: MNHEY and SMNVEV (reference sequence). The CDR3 here is CASSLSSLTVNSPLHF. The DNA of the CDR3 is TGTGCCAGCAGTTTATCGAGTCTAACAGTCAATTCACCCCTCCACTTT.

The chain links TRBV4-3 to TRBJ1-2; weak D call: TRBD1 (6 bases). This CDR3 comprises 15 residues. With 4 bases removed from V and 0 bases from J, the gap between germline ends came to 12 bases. Per the germline V gene, CDR1 is LGHNA and CDR2 is YSLEER. This CDR3 reads CASSRETGTNYGYTF. The DNA for the CDR3 is TGCGCCAGCAGCCGAGAAACAGGGACTAACTATGGCTACACCTTC.

This rearrangement joins TRBV6-4 to TRBJ1-2; 8 bases match TRBD1. After removal of 0 bases from V and 9 bases from J, the junction contained 9 bases not matched to a gene. Per germline, CDR1 MRHNA and CDR2 SNTAGT. This CDR3 spans 15 amino acids. CDR3 coding DNA: TGTGCCAGCAGTGACTCGTCAGGGGGCGCTGTACGCTACACCTTC. Translation: CASSDSSGGAVRYTF.

The J gene is TRBJ1-4, the V gene TRBV29-1; D gene ambiguous. CDR1 is SQVTM, CDR2 ANQGSEA, per germline. The V end was cut by 7 bases, the J end by 0 bases, with 15 bases between. The length of the CDR3 is 15 residues. In DNA form, the CDR3 reads TGCAGCGCTAAACTATCGACGGCAACTAATGAAAAACTGTTTTTT. It specifies CSAKLSTATNEKLFF.

This clone was observed a handful of times. This sequence joins TRBV10-3 and TRBJ2-1, with 7 positions matching TRBD1. Germline-derived CDR1 and CDR2 are ENHRY and SYGVKD. J lost 1 base, V lost 5 bases, and 8 bases had no gene match. This CDR3 contains 16 residues. CDR3 sequence (DNA): TGTGCCATCAGTTGGGACAGTCTTGGGTCCTACAATGAGCAGTTCTTC. Translation: CAISWDSLGSYNEQFF.

This clone was seen more than once but under ten times. The chain links TRBV11-3 to TRBJ1-1; TRBD1 is a possible D gene (5 bases). The V gene lost 1 base and the J gene lost 4 bases, with 13 bases spanning the gap. The CDR3 has 15 residues. CDR1 SGHNT and CDR2 YENEEA come from the germline V gene. The DNA of the CDR3 is TGTGCCAGCAGCTTAGGAGTAGGGGAAGGCACTGAAGCTTTCTTT. As protein: CASSLGVGEGTEAFF. The full variable domain, rest sourced from reference TRBV11-3 and TRBJ1-1, is EAGVVQSPRYKIIEKKQPVAFWCNPISGHNTLYWYLQNLGQGPELLIRYENEEAVDDSQLPKDRFSAERLKGVDSTLKIQPAELGDSAVYLCASSLGVGEGTEAFFGQGTRLTVV.

This clone was seen a handful of times. The rearrangement joins TRBV4-3 to TRBJ2-6; 9 positions match TRBD1. The length of the CDR3 is 17 residues. CDR1 and CDR2 (germline): LGHNA, YSLEER. V lost 4 bases and J lost 0; bases outside the gene matches: 4. The CDR3 protein is CASSPDRGASGANVLTF. The CDR3, as DNA: TGCGCCAGCAGCCCGGACAGGGGAGCCTCTGGGGCCAACGTCCTGACTTTC.

The chain couples TRBV15 to TRBJ2-1, with 8 bases that match TRBD1. V dropped 4 bases and J dropped 11; count of bases not matched to a gene: 16. The CDR3 runs to 16 residues. CDR1 is LNHNV and CDR2 is YYDKDF in the germline V gene (reference sequence). The DNA of the CDR3 is TGTGCCACCAGCACAGGGGGCGGGCGTGGCAGTCAGCAGCAGTTCTTC. This gives the protein CATSTGGGRGSQQQFF.

This clone has more than one count but fewer than ten. The J gene is TRBJ1-1, the V gene TRBV18; D ambiguous. V was trimmed by 0 bases and J by 0 bases, leaving 8 bases between them. The V gene's germline CDR1 is KGHSH and CDR2 LQKENI. The length of the CDR3 is 15 residues. The CDR3 region has the DNA TGTGCCAGCTCACCACCCTCGCCTATGAACACTGAAGCTTTCTTT. Its protein is CASSPPSPMNTEAFF.

The chain has TRBV15 and TRBJ1-5; D not certain. Trimming removed 0 bases from V and 6 bases from J, with 3 bases in between. Germline values: CDR1 LNHNV, CDR2 YYDKDF (reference sequence). This CDR3 spans 12 amino acids. CDR3 sequence reads: CATSRDGQPQHF. The CDR3 region has the DNA TGTGCCACCAGCAGAGACGGTCAGCCCCAGCATTTT.

The rearrangement joins TRBV5-1 to TRBJ2-5, with D uncertain. The CDR3 loop spans 12 amino acids. The V gene's germline CDR1 is SGHRS and CDR2 YFSETQ. V was cut by 0 bases and J by 5 bases, with 5 bases left in between. CDR3 DNA sequence: TGCGCCAGCAGCTTGGCCAGGGAGACCCAGTACTTC. This gives the protein CASSLARETQYF. Supplemented by reference TRBV5-1 and TRBJ2-5, the full variable domain reads KAGVTQTPRYLIKTRGQQVTLSCSPISGHRSVSWYQQTPGQGLQFLFEYFSETQRNKGNFPGRFSGRQFSNSRSEMNVSTLELGDSALYLCASSLARETQYFGPGTRLLVL.

The chain recombines TRBV6-5 with TRBJ2-2, with a weak D call TRBD2 (6 bases). This CDR3 is built from 13 residues. CDR1 and CDR2 from the germline V gene are MNHEY and SVGAGI. Trimming left V 6 bases short and J 4 bases short, with 9 bases between. The CDR3 is CASSRTITGELFF. The CDR3, as DNA: TGTGCCAGCAGCCGGACTATCACCGGGGAGCTGTTTTTT.

The CDR3 sequence: CAWSVWGENYGYTF. The CDR3 DNA reads TGTGCCTGGAGTGTATGGGGAGAAAACTATGGCTACACCTTC. This chain links TRBV30 with TRBJ1-2; D unresolved. Trimming shortened V by 0 bases and J by 2 bases, and 10 bases separated the two germline ends. The germline V gene has CDR1 GTSNPN and CDR2 SVGIG (reference sequence). This CDR3 region has 14 residues. Using reference TRBV30 and TRBJ1-2 for the parts outside the CDR3, the full variable domain is SQTIHQWPATLVQPVGSPLSLECTVEGTSNPNLYWYRQAAGRGLQLLFYSVGIGQISSEVPQNLSASRPQDRQFILSSKKLLLSDSGFYLCAWSVWGENYGYTFGSGTRLTVV.

This chain joins TRBV27 and TRBJ1-5; 7 bases are a match to TRBD1. The CDR3 has 15 residues. With V trimmed by 5 bases and J by 2 bases, 6 bases remained unmatched. The V gene's germline CDR1 is MNHEY and CDR2 SMNVEV (reference sequence). The CDR3 region has the DNA TGTGCCAGCAGTAACACAGGGGCGGGCAATCAGCCCCAGCATTTT. It specifies CASSNTGAGNQPQHF.

By share, this clone counts as medium-sized (0.01 to 0.1%). The V call is TRBV18, the J call TRBJ1-1; D is unresolved. Trimming cost V 2 bases and J 1 base, with 5 bases left between them. Germline values: CDR1 KGHSH, CDR2 LQKENI. The CDR3 runs to 13 residues. The chain's CDR3 is CASSPGRNTEAFF. Written as DNA, the CDR3 is TGTGCCAGCTCACCAGGGAGGAACACTGAAGCTTTCTTT.

The rearrangement joins TRBV10-3 to TRBJ2-5; D is perhaps TRBD2 (6 bases). The CDR3 is made up of 14 amino acids. V gave up 6 bases and J gave up 5 bases, with 16 bases separating them. The germline gives CDR1 ENHRY, CDR2 SYGVKD. CDR3 amino acids: CAISTGTFGETQYF. The CDR3 bases are TGTGCCATCAGCACCGGGACTTTTGGGGAGACCCAGTACTTC.

The genes are TRBV6-4 and TRBJ2-1, with 14 nucleotides matching TRBD2. The CDR3 has 17 amino acids. The V segment lost 0 bases and the J segment 4 bases; nucleotides outside the gene matches: 2. Per germline, CDR1 MRHNA and CDR2 SNTAGT. The CDR3 sequence: CASSDSTSGGGYNEQFF. CDR3 coding DNA: TGTGCCAGCAGTGACTCGACTAGCGGGGGGGGGTACAATGAGCAGTTCTTC.

The CDR3 loop reads CASSSDTAYNEQFF. The CDR3 nucleotides are TGTGCCAGCTCGTCGGACACCGCCTACAATGAGCAGTTCTTC. The V gene is TRBV19, the J gene TRBJ2-1; D is perhaps TRBD1 (5 bases). The CDR3 contains 14 residues. CDR1 LNHDA and CDR2 SQIVND come from the germline V gene (reference sequence). V lost 9 bases, J lost 2 bases, and 14 bases lay in between.

The chain carries TRBV27 and TRBJ1-2; 10 nucleotides align to TRBD1. Germline-derived CDR1 and CDR2 are MNHEY and SMNVEV (reference sequence). The V and J ends lost 5 bases and 4 bases, in that order; junction bases with no gene match: 7. There are 15 residues in the CDR3. DNA of the CDR3: TGTGCCAGCAGTCTACGGACAGGGGGGGGCTATGGCTACACCTTC. Its protein is CASSLRTGGGYGYTF.

As to this clone: The junction departs from the called germline gene at one end, perhaps through a read error. The V call is TRBV15, the J call TRBJ1-1; 7 bases line up with TRBD1. CDR1 and CDR2 from the germline V gene are LNHNV and YYDKDF (reference sequence). The CDR3 is 15 amino acids. The CDR3 reads CATRSLRDRDTEAFF. The CDR3, as DNA: TGTGCCACCCGCAGCCTCCGAGACAGGGACACTGAAGCTTTCTTT.